The 27 T cell receptor beta chains below were found in one sample sequenced in a study of cytomegalovirus exposure and HLA in healthy donors. 60 Vbeta and 13 Jbeta primers were used in PCR. Here immunoSEQ multiplex PCR was the method, and the copy in TCRdb shows in-frame clones only, minus some. The table records some 200,000 clones, roughly 80% of them present only once. Sequenced material: PBMCs. Source of these receptors: a man in his fifties or sixties in good health and CMV-seronegative.

This clone was seen a single time. The genes are TRBV9 and TRBJ1-5; 7 nucleotides align to TRBD1. With V trimmed by 3 bases and J by 3 bases, 3 bases remained unmatched. Germline assignment: CDR1 SGDLS and CDR2 YYNGEE. This CDR3 has 14 amino acids. The CDR3 coding sequence is TGTGCCAGCAGCGCGGGACAGACCAATCAGCCCCAGCATTTT. It yields the protein CASSAGQTNQPQHF.

The CDR3 sequence is CASSTGNLLGELFF. The CDR3 nucleotides are TGTGCCAGCAGCACCGGGAACCTCCTCGGGGAGCTGTTTTTT. The chain recombines TRBV7-2 with TRBJ2-2; maybe TRBD2 (5 bases). This CDR3 has 14 amino acids. V was trimmed by 5 bases and J by 7 bases, leaving 14 bases between them. Germline V gives CDR1 SGHTA, CDR2 FQGNSA.

The chain recombines TRBV10-3 with TRBJ1-5, with TRBD1 matching over 8 bases. CDR3 length equals 15 residues. The V segment lost 10 bases and the J segment 4 bases; nucleotides outside the gene matches: 12. Germline V lookup: CDR1 ENHRY, CDR2 SYGVKD. The chain's CDR3 is CATFQGARKNQPQHF. CDR3 bases: TGTGCCACGTTCCAGGGGGCGCGTAAAAATCAGCCCCAGCATTTT.

This chain joins TRBV19 and TRBJ1-1; a possible D gene is TRBD1 (5 bases). The CDR3 has 15 residues. V shed 5 bases and J shed 6 bases, with 19 bases lying between them. The germline V gene encodes CDR1 LNHDA and CDR2 SQIVND (reference sequence). The CDR3 DNA reads as TGTGCCAGTAGTCTGGGCAGACAAGCACAGGCTGAAGCTTTCTTT. Translated, it gives CASSLGRQAQAEAFF.

This chain connects TRBV5-1 to TRBJ2-7; 7 bases agree with TRBD1. The V gene end was trimmed by 4 bases and the J gene end by 2 bases; junction bases not matched to a gene: 6. This CDR3 spans 14 amino acids. The germline gives CDR1 SGHRS, CDR2 YFSETQ. The CDR3 is CASSPGTATYEQYF. The DNA of the CDR3 is TGCGCCAGCAGCCCCGGGACAGCCACCTACGAGCAGTACTTC. The full variable domain, with the rest looked up from reference TRBV5-1 and TRBJ2-7, is KAGVTQTPRYLIKTRGQQVTLSCSPISGHRSVSWYQQTPGQGLQFLFEYFSETQRNKGNFPGRFSGRQFSNSRSEMNVSTLELGDSALYLCASSPGTATYEQYFGPGTRLTVT.

The rearrangement links TRBV11-2 to TRBJ2-7; D call uncertain. Germline values: CDR1 SGHAT, CDR2 FQNNGV. The CDR3 consists of 12 residues. V was trimmed by 8 bases and J by 3 bases, leaving 11 bases between them. The CDR3 region is CASRGPFYEQYF. The CDR3, as DNA: TGTGCCAGCCGTGGGCCCTTCTACGAGCAGTACTTC.

The rearrangement joins TRBV7-2 to TRBJ2-1, with 7 positions matching TRBD1. This CDR3 has 16 amino acids. The trim removed 2 bases at V and 7 bases at J, leaving 11 bases unmatched. CDR1 SGHTA and CDR2 FQGNSA come from the germline V gene. In nucleotides, the CDR3 is TGTGCCAGCAGCTTATTTGGCAGGGGGATTAGGAATGAGCAGTTCTTC. Its translation is CASSLFGRGIRNEQFF.

The V and J genes are TRBV2 and TRBJ2-1; tentatively, D is TRBD2 (6 bases). The CDR3 length is 13 residues. In germline, CDR1 is SNHLY, CDR2 FYNNEI. Deletions cut 5 bases from V and 3 bases from J, with 8 bases between. The DNA of the CDR3 is TGTGCCAGCAGTCCGGGAGTCTACAATGAGCAGTTCTTC. As protein: CASSPGVYNEQFF.

The chain joins TRBV5-4 to TRBJ1-2; no firm D call. Between the trimmed V and J ends, which lost 2 bases and 5 bases, there was a span of 7 bases. The CDR3 covers 12 residues. Germline V gives CDR1 SGHNT, CDR2 YYREEE (reference sequence). CDR3 loop: CASSFPGYGYTF. The CDR3 nucleotides are TGTGCCAGCAGCTTCCCGGGGTATGGCTACACCTTC.

With regard to this clone: Other nucleotide sequences from this sample produce the same CDR3. V gene TRBV6-5 combines with J gene TRBJ1-2; TRBD1 matches at 7 bases. V lost 4 bases and J lost 0; bases outside the gene matches: 5. The CDR3 consists of 15 residues. Germline CDR1 MNHEY, CDR2 SVGAGI. Written as DNA, the CDR3 is TGTGCCAGCAGTTTTACCAGGGGGGCTAACTATGGCTACACCTTC. Its protein product is CASSFTRGANYGYTF.

The chain combines TRBV10-3 with TRBJ2-7, with D maybe TRBD1 (5 bases). CDR1 ENHRY and CDR2 SYGVKD come from the germline V gene. The CDR3 contains 12 residues. Trimming stripped 7 bases from V and 5 bases from J, with 12 bases between. This CDR3 is CAIMGQGNEQYF. The CDR3 nucleotides are TGTGCCATCATGGGCCAGGGCAACGAGCAGTACTTC.

The J gene is TRBJ1-6, the V gene TRBV25-1, with TRBD1 as a possible D gene (6 bases). The germline V gene encodes CDR1 MGHDK and CDR2 SYGVNS. With 9 bases removed from V and 5 bases from J, the gap between germline ends came to 17 bases. The length of the CDR3 is 15 residues. CDR3 coding DNA: TGTGCCAGTACCGCCCCACAGGGAGATAATTCACCCCTCCACTTT. Translation: CASTAPQGDNSPLHF. Variable domain in full (rest from reference TRBV25-1 and TRBJ1-6): EADIYQTPRYLVIGTGKKITLECSQTMGHDKMYWYQQDPGMELHLIHYSYGVNSTEKGDLSSESTVSRIRTEHFPLTLESARPSHTSQYLCASTAPQGDNSPLHFGNGTRLTVT.

V gene TRBV27 combines with J gene TRBJ1-4, with 10 bases identical to TRBD1. J lost 8 bases, V lost 5 bases, and 5 bases had no gene match. CDR1 and CDR2 (germline): MNHEY, SMNVEV (reference sequence). This CDR3 contains 14 residues. The CDR3 DNA sequence: TGTGCCAGCAGTGGACAGGGGGTTGGGGAAAAACTGTTTTTT. This codes for CASSGQGVGEKLFF.

The rearrangement uses TRBV2 and TRBJ1-2, with D unclear. The V gene's germline CDR1 is SNHLY and CDR2 FYNNEI. V lost 3 bases and J 8 bases, leaving 13 bases between the germline ends. The CDR3 has 13 amino acids. CDR3 region: CASSDSASRGYTF. Here the CDR3 DNA reads TGTGCCAGCAGTGACTCCGCAAGTCGGGGCTACACCTTC. Based on the CDR3 plus reference TRBV2 and TRBJ1-2, the full variable domain is EPEVTQTPSHQVTQMGQEVILRCVPISNHLYFYWYRQILGQKVEFLVSFYNNEISEKSEIFDDQFSVERPDGSNFTLKIRSTKLEDSAMYFCASSDSASRGYTFGSGTRLTVV.

This chain joins TRBV7-3 and TRBJ1-1; D not resolved. The CDR3 has 13 amino acids. Deletions cut 5 bases from V and 1 base from J, with 8 bases between. Germline-derived CDR1 and CDR2 are SGHTA and FQGTGA. CDR3 loop: CASSPTKNTEAFF. The CDR3, as DNA: TGTGCCAGCAGCCCTACCAAGAACACTGAAGCTTTCTTT.

Note on this clone: At the DNA level, this CDR3 is encoded by other sequences in the same sample as well. This chain connects TRBV4-3 to TRBJ1-1, with D perhaps matching TRBD1 (5 bases). Germline loops: CDR1 LGHNA, CDR2 YSLEER. The CDR3 consists of 14 residues. V dropped 0 bases and J dropped 5 bases, with 10 bases sitting between them. The DNA of the CDR3 is TGCGCCAGCAGCCAAGAGGGGGGTAGGACTGAAGCTTTCTTT. Protein: CASSQEGGRTEAFF.

This clone has more than one count but fewer than ten. V is TRBV6-5 and J is TRBJ2-7; weak D call: TRBD1 (6 bases). This CDR3 has 15 amino acids. Germline V gives CDR1 MNHEY, CDR2 SVGAGI. Trimming pared 0 bases from V and 4 bases from J, leaving 13 bases between. The CDR3: CASSYSLGALYEQYF. For the CDR3, the DNA is TGTGCCAGCAGTTACTCCCTGGGGGCGCTTTACGAGCAGTACTTC.

This clone was observed a few times. The rearrangement links TRBV5-4 to TRBJ2-1; D is possibly TRBD2 (5 bases). The V and J ends lost 0 bases and 5 bases respectively, with 15 bases between them. This CDR3 has 16 amino acids. Germline lookup yields CDR1 SGHNT and CDR2 YYREEE (reference sequence). In DNA, the CDR3 is TGTGCCAGCAGCTTGGAACGGGGTGGTTTAAACAATGAGCAGTTCTTC. This gives the protein CASSLERGGLNNEQFF.

The sample holds a few counts of this clone. The rearrangement links TRBV10-3 to TRBJ1-1; 8 bases line up with TRBD1. Germline values: CDR1 ENHRY, CDR2 SYGVKD. The CDR3 contains 13 residues. V lost 11 bases, J lost 4 bases, and 9 bases stayed unmatched. Here the CDR3 DNA reads TGTGCCGTACAGGGGGGAGATATCACTGAAGCTTTCTTT. Translation: CAVQGGDITEAFF.

V gene TRBV4-3 combines with J gene TRBJ2-2, with TRBD2 matching 9 bases. J lost 5 bases, V lost 2 bases, and 6 bases had no gene match. CDR1 is LGHNA, CDR2 YSLEER, per germline. The CDR3 is made up of 16 amino acids. CDR3 DNA sequence: TGCGCCAGCAGCCAATTAGCGGGGGCCTTGACCGGGGAGCTGTTTTTT. As protein: CASSQLAGALTGELFF.

The genes are TRBV9 and TRBJ2-5; D perhaps matches TRBD2 (5 bases). Germline CDR1 and CDR2: SGDLS and YYNGEE. Trimming took off 3 bases at V and 2 bases at J, with 8 bases between the two ends. The CDR3 consists of 13 residues. The chain's CDR3 is CASSDGLQETQYF. Written as DNA, the CDR3 is TGTGCCAGCAGCGACGGACTTCAAGAGACCCAGTACTTC. The whole variable domain, remainder taken from reference TRBV9 and TRBJ2-5, is DSGVTQTPKHLITATGQRVTLRCSPRSGDLSVYWYQQSLDQGLQFLIQYYNGEERAKGNILERFSAQQFPDLHSELNLSSLELGDSALYFCASSDGLQETQYFGPGTRLLVL.

The genes are TRBV11-3 and TRBJ1-5, with a weak D call TRBD1 (5 bases). CDR3 length equals 16 residues. CDR1 SGHNT and CDR2 YENEEA come from the germline V gene. The V end lost 3 bases, the J end lost 2 bases, and 14 bases lay between the germline ends. The CDR3 reads CASSFSAGGGNQPQHF. Here the CDR3 DNA reads TGTGCCAGCAGCTTTTCTGCGGGGGGAGGCAATCAGCCCCAGCATTTT.

The V and J genes are TRBV4-2 and TRBJ1-4; TRBD1 aligns across 8 bases. The CDR3 runs 14 residues. The V and J ends lost 1 base and 8 bases, in that order; junction bases with no gene match: 3. Germline V gene lookup returns CDR1 LGHNA and CDR2 YNFKEQ. The CDR3 loop is CASSQGTGYEKLFF. The CDR3 bases are TGTGCCAGCAGCCAAGGGACAGGGTACGAAAAACTGTTTTTT.

The CDR3 bases are TGTGCCAGCAGCTTTAGACAGCCGAATTCACCCCTCCACTTT. Amino acid sequence: CASSFRQPNSPLHF. The chain recombines TRBV7-2 with TRBJ1-6, with a tentative D call TRBD1 (5 bases). The germline gives CDR1 SGHTA, CDR2 FQGNSA. The CDR3 extends over 14 amino acids. V was cut by 3 bases and J by 7 bases, with 10 bases left in between.

The rearrangement uses TRBV6-1 and TRBJ2-7; tentative D call: TRBD1 (5 bases). CDR1 and CDR2 (germline): MNHNS, SASEGT. The CDR3 runs to 15 residues. V was clipped by 1 base and J by 2 bases, with 12 bases between them. CDR3 loop: CASSEDRTGTYEQYF. CDR3 nucleotide sequence: TGTGCCAGCAGTGAAGACAGGACCGGAACCTACGAGCAGTACTTC.

The rearrangement uses TRBV9 and TRBJ2-7, with 8 bases identical to TRBD2. V was pared by 2 bases and J by 4 bases, with 8 bases of the junction left unmatched. The CDR3 contains 15 residues. CDR1 is SGDLS and CDR2 is YYNGEE in the germline V gene. The CDR3 DNA sequence: TGTGCCAGCAGCGTTCTCGGGGGGGCCGGATACGAGCAGTACTTC. Translated, it gives CASSVLGGAGYEQYF. Full variable domain (outside the CDR3, taken from reference TRBV9 and TRBJ2-7): DSGVTQTPKHLITATGQRVTLRCSPRSGDLSVYWYQQSLDQGLQFLIQYYNGEERAKGNILERFSAQQFPDLHSELNLSSLELGDSALYFCASSVLGGAGYEQYFGPGTRLTVT.

The CDR3 reads CASSYRDRAYEQYF. DNA for the CDR3: TGTGCCAGCAGTTACCGGGACAGGGCCTACGAGCAGTACTTC. The V gene is TRBV7-2, the J gene TRBJ2-7, with 9 bases that match TRBD1. From germline, CDR1 is SGHTA and CDR2 FQGNSA. CDR3 length equals 14 residues. Unmatched junction bases numbered 5, after V lost 6 bases and J lost 2 bases. The full variable domain, in which reference TRBV7-2 and TRBJ2-7 provide the parts outside the CDR3, is GAGVSQSPSNKVTEKGKDVELRCDPISGHTALYWYRQSLGQGLEFLIYFQGNSAPDKSGLPSDRFSAERTGGSVSTLTIQRTQQEDSAVYLCASSYRDRAYEQYFGPGTRLTVT.